What follows is one T cell receptor (beta chain) and its context. The CDR3 loop spans 16 amino acids. Per germline, CDR1 KGHDR and CDR2 SFDVKD. Germline trimming cut 4 bases from V and 2 bases from J; bases unmatched to any gene: 6. The authors' processing: Nucleated cell counts were estimated from reference gene primer amplification. TCRdb's copy holds only in-frame clones and misses some; the assay was immunoSEQ multiplex PCR. V, J and clone size reflect that table, while D and trimming were determined from the DNA. The table lists more than 90,000 clones, about 77% of them singletons. The sample comes from a study of blood T cell repertoires in COVID-19. Across the study: Researchers got acute and convalescent COVID-19 samples from the United States, Italy and Spain. PBMCs, B-cell-depleted T cells, or T cells were the source of the cDNA or gDNA that made up the material.

The chain carries TRBV24-1 and TRBJ2-3; TRBD1 agrees at 9 bases. This TCR derives from a woman over 75 with acute or convalescent COVID-19. Source material: peripheral blood. The CDR3 is CATSEPDRGNTDTQYF. The DNA for the CDR3 is TGTGCCACCAGTGAACCCGACAGGGGGAACACAGATACGCAGTATTTT.